This T cell receptor (beta chain) was sequenced for a study of regulatory T cells in long-lasting Graves disease. As for the study in general: To qualify as persistent, Graves' disease required over 5 years of antithyroid drugs with positive TSH receptor antibodies. Findings and caveats of the study: Because few samples were included, accuracy may have been lower.

On this clonotype itself: Its specificity is not known. A clone one base away is much larger, so this may be a read error.

Time point specified: persistent/refractory GD, antithyroid drugs over 5 years with positive TRAb. Researchers made the TCR library from RNA that was extracted from PBMCs. Through Arm-PCR of CDR3 regions and iRepertoire HTBI primers, TCR beta libraries were built. The authors' processing: Identified segments across samples numbered roughly 60 TRBV and about 15 TRBJ. TCRdb analysed the multiplex PCR reads with MiXCR anew, one entry per CDR3 protein. TCRdb, not the original authors, processed these V and J calls. There are a few hundred thousand distinct CDR3 sequences in the sample; 20% to 25% occur only once, and around an eighth lies in the top ten. V gave up 1 base and J gave up 13 bases; unmatched junction bases: 19. Germline V gene data show CDR1 as SGHAT and CDR2 as FQNNGV. The CDR3 consists of 17 residues.

The chain recombines TRBV11-2 with TRBJ2-4; 7 bases are shared with TRBD1. The receptor's source is a female donor with Graves disease. Sequenced material: peripheral blood mononuclear cells (PBMCs), taken when the disease was refractory, from a patient treated with antithyroid drugs. The CDR3 coding sequence is TGTGCCAGCAGCTTAGTAGGGACAGAGAACTCCTACAATGAGCAGTACTTC. This translates into CASSLVGTENSYNEQYF.